Sequencing of this T cell receptor beta chain was carried out in a study of blood T cell repertoires in COVID-19. For the study at large: Researchers got acute and convalescent COVID-19 samples from the United States, Italy and Spain. T cells, B-cell-depleted T cells, or PBMCs supplied cDNA or gDNA.

Authors' data handling: By means of reference gene primer amplification, nucleated cell counts were estimated. The method was immunoSEQ multiplex PCR; TCRdb's version includes in-frame clones alone and lacks a portion of them. The V and J calls and the clone size are those of that table, but D and trimming were determined from the DNA. The repertoire holds approximately 230,000 clones, with around 83% as singletons. This CDR3 contains 16 residues. CDR1 is MNHEY, CDR2 SVGEGT, per germline. V lost 2 bases and J 1 base, leaving 12 bases between the germline ends. Sequencing used peripheral blood. The TCR sequence derives from a man at least 80 years old with acute or convalescent COVID-19. V is TRBV6-2 or TRBV6-3 and J is TRBJ2-4, with no clear D. CDR3 nucleotide sequence: TGTGCCAGCAGTTACGGGCTTACCCTGGCCAAAAACATTCAGTACTTC. It translates to CASSYGLTLAKNIQYF.